The 29 T cell receptor beta chains below were found in one sample sequenced in a study of cytomegalovirus exposure and HLA in healthy donors. PCR used 60 Vbeta primers and 13 Jbeta primers. TCRdb's table, derived via immunoSEQ multiplex PCR, lists solely in-frame clones and lacks some. The sample includes roughly 200,000 clones, under 85% of them seen just once. Material for sequencing was PBMCs. Source of these receptors: a man aged 50 to 60 in good health and CMV-seronegative.

The chain uses TRBV28 and TRBJ2-1, with TRBD2 matching over 7 bases. Trimming at V came to 6 bases and at J to 5 bases, leaving 10 bases not matched to a gene. CDR1 and CDR2 (germline): MDHEN, SYDVKM. CDR3 length: 15 amino acids. The CDR3 loop is CASSVSSGDDNEQFF. The CDR3 DNA reads as TGTGCCAGCAGCGTTTCTAGCGGAGATGACAATGAGCAGTTCTTC.

The chain combines TRBV4-1 with TRBJ2-7, with 10 nucleotides matching TRBD2. J was trimmed by 10 bases and V by 4 bases; bases with no gene match: 10. There are 14 residues in the CDR3. CDR1 and CDR2 (germline): MGHRA, YSYEKL. In DNA, the CDR3 is TGCGCCAGCAGCCCCGACGCTAGCGGGAGTAAACAGTACTTC. Residues: CASSPDASGSKQYF.

The rearrangement links TRBV4-2 to TRBJ2-7, with a tentative D call TRBD2 (6 bases). Germline loops: CDR1 LGHNA, CDR2 YNFKEQ. V was cut by 1 base and J by 4 bases, with 11 bases left in between. The CDR3 consists of 14 residues. The CDR3 sequence is CASSQGRGGYEQYF. Here the CDR3 DNA reads TGTGCCAGCAGCCAAGGTCGGGGAGGTTACGAGCAGTACTTC.

V is TRBV6-5 and J is TRBJ1-5; 7 bases fit TRBD1. With V trimmed by 5 bases and J by 4 bases, 8 bases remained unmatched. Per the germline V gene, CDR1 is MNHEY and CDR2 is SVGAGI. The CDR3 totals 15 residues. CDR3 protein: CASSQGTVENQPQHF. As DNA, the CDR3 is TGTGCCAGCAGTCAGGGGACAGTTGAGAATCAGCCCCAGCATTTT.

This chain joins TRBV10-3 and TRBJ2-7; TRBD2 aligns across 12 bases. Trimming at V came to 7 bases and at J to 6 bases, leaving 13 bases not matched to a gene. Germline CDR1 ENHRY, CDR2 SYGVKD. This CDR3 spans 16 amino acids. CDR3 in DNA: TGTGCCATCACCGACTCTCAACTAGCGGGAGGATCCGAGCAGTACTTC. This gives the protein CAITDSQLAGGSEQYF.

This clone was observed once. The genes are TRBV28 and TRBJ2-3, with a weak D call TRBD2 (5 bases). Looked up from germline, CDR1 is MDHEN and CDR2 is SYDVKM. V was cut by 6 bases and J by 0 bases, with 13 bases left in between. The CDR3 sequence is 15 residues long. This chain's CDR3 is CASSFLGASTDTQYF. CDR3 DNA sequence: TGTGCCAGCAGCTTCTTGGGAGCTAGCACAGATACGCAGTATTTT.

CDR3 sequence reads: CASSEVLLAGGTGELFF. The CDR3 DNA reads TGTGCCAGCAGTGAAGTGTTACTAGCGGGAGGCACCGGGGAGCTGTTTTTT. The rearrangement joins TRBV2 to TRBJ2-2; 12 nucleotides line up with TRBD2. Germline assignment: CDR1 SNHLY and CDR2 FYNNEI. J lost 4 bases, V lost 1 base, and 4 bases had no gene match. This CDR3 has 17 residues.

This clone was seen ten or more times. The chain has TRBV9 and TRBJ2-7; a possible D gene is TRBD2 (5 bases). V lost 3 bases and J lost 5, with 12 bases in between. Germline-derived CDR1 and CDR2 are SGDLS and YYNGEE. This CDR3 spans 13 amino acids. CDR3 loop: CASSGSWGDEQYF. The CDR3 DNA sequence: TGTGCCAGCAGCGGAAGTTGGGGAGACGAGCAGTACTTC.

This clone was seen a single time. J is TRBJ2-3 and V is TRBV27, with D hard to call. Germline V lookup: CDR1 MNHEY, CDR2 SMNVEV (reference sequence). The CDR3 is made up of 14 amino acids. Trimming stripped 4 bases from V and 4 bases from J, with 12 bases between. For the CDR3, the DNA is TGTGCCAGCAGTTGGAACAGATTTGCAGATACGCAGTATTTT. Its protein product is CASSWNRFADTQYF.

This sequence joins TRBV27 and TRBJ1-2, with D unclear. This CDR3 contains 15 residues. V dropped 10 bases and J dropped 4 bases, with 22 bases sitting between them. Germline lookup yields CDR1 MNHEY and CDR2 SMNVEV (reference sequence). The CDR3 DNA sequence: TGTGCCACCTGGACTTTGTACCCGTCGGGCTATGGCTACACCTTC. Encoded protein: CATWTLYPSGYGYTF.

CDR3 nucleotides: TGTGCCTGGAGTGCTGGCGGGGCTAGCACAGATACGCAGTATTTT. Its protein is CAWSAGGASTDTQYF. The J gene is TRBJ2-3, the V gene TRBV30; a possible D gene is TRBD2 (6 bases). The CDR3 sequence is 15 residues long. The V end was cut by 1 base, the J end by 0 bases, with 11 bases between. Germline loops: CDR1 GTSNPN, CDR2 SVGIG (reference sequence).

This clone showed up just once. The rearrangement uses TRBV27 and TRBJ2-1; 10 nucleotides agree with TRBD2. Per the germline V gene, CDR1 is MNHEY and CDR2 is SMNVEV (reference sequence). This CDR3 region has 15 residues. V trimming: 3 bases; J trimming: 2 bases; junction bases outside the gene matches: 1. The CDR3 coding sequence is TGTGCCAGCAGTTTTGGGACTAGCGCCTACAATGAGCAGTTCTTC. This encodes CASSFGTSAYNEQFF.

The J gene is TRBJ1-1, the V gene TRBV5-8, with D hard to call. CDR3 length equals 15 residues. With 3 bases removed from V and 3 bases from J, the gap between germline ends came to 15 bases. Germline CDR1 and CDR2: SGHTS and YDEGEE. CDR3 loop: CASSWTIGRDTEAFF. CDR3 nucleotides: TGTGCCAGCAGCTGGACCATAGGGAGAGACACTGAAGCTTTCTTT.

The chain recombines TRBV6-1 with TRBJ1-1; tentatively, D is TRBD1 (5 bases). V dropped 10 bases and J dropped 1 base, with 19 bases sitting between them. From germline, CDR1 is MNHNS and CDR2 SASEGT. This CDR3 comprises 15 residues. Here the CDR3 reads CATRGNVQGNTEAFF. CDR3 in DNA: TGTGCCACTAGGGGAAACGTGCAGGGGAACACTGAAGCTTTCTTT.

The chain combines TRBV4-1 with TRBJ2-2, with 7 bases identical to TRBD1. This CDR3 comprises 14 residues. The ends lost 7 bases at V and 1 base at J; junction bases unmatched: 3. Germline CDR1 is MGHRA and CDR2 is YSYEKL. The CDR3 spells CASNRQGNTGELFF. The CDR3 DNA follows: TGCGCCAGCAATCGACAGGGGAACACCGGGGAGCTGTTTTTT.

This rearrangement joins TRBV11-2 to TRBJ2-7; D possibly corresponds to TRBD1 (5 bases). Germline CDR1 and CDR2: SGHAT and FQNNGV. The V gene lost 4 bases and the J gene lost 0 bases, with 16 bases spanning the gap. The CDR3 length is 16 residues. CDR3 nucleotide sequence: TGTGCCAGCAGCTCCCGGCTGGACATAAGCTCCTACGAGCAGTACTTC. Amino acids: CASSSRLDISSYEQYF.

This clone was seen only once. The chain links TRBV28 to TRBJ1-5; D remains unclear. Germline V lookup: CDR1 MDHEN, CDR2 SYDVKM. V was trimmed by 5 bases and J by 4 bases, leaving 6 bases between them. The CDR3 runs 12 residues. The CDR3: CASSQENQPQHF. CDR3 in DNA: TGTGCCAGCAGTCAGGAAAATCAGCCCCAGCATTTT. Full variable domain (rest looked up from reference TRBV28 and TRBJ1-5): DVKVTQSSRYLVKRTGEKVFLECVQDMDHENMFWYRQDPGLGLRLIYFSYDVKMKEKGDIPEGYSVSREKKERFSLILESASTNQTSMYLCASSQENQPQHFGDGTRLSIL.

The rearrangement uses TRBV29-1 and TRBJ2-2; 12 bases fit TRBD1. In germline, CDR1 is SQVTM, CDR2 ANQGSEA. V lost 7 bases and J lost 5; bases outside the gene matches: 5. The CDR3 is made up of 14 amino acids. The CDR3 region has the DNA TGCAGCGCCGGGACAGGGGGCGGAACCGGGGAGCTGTTTTTT. Protein: CSAGTGGGTGELFF.

The rearrangement joins TRBV28 to TRBJ1-6, with D unresolved. V lost 2 bases and J 7 bases, leaving 6 bases between the germline ends. There are 13 residues in the CDR3. Germline V gene lookup returns CDR1 MDHEN and CDR2 SYDVKM. CDR3 residues: CASSLRGNSPLHF. For the CDR3, the DNA is TGTGCCAGCAGTTTAAGAGGGAATTCACCCCTCCACTTT.

The chain links TRBV5-1 to TRBJ2-7; D not resolved. Germline CDR1 SGHRS, CDR2 YFSETQ. Trimming pared 0 bases from V and 7 bases from J, leaving 8 bases between. The CDR3 has 12 residues. The CDR3 bases are TGCGCCAGCAGCTTGGCTGGAGCAGAGCAGTACTTC. Its protein product is CASSLAGAEQYF.

The chain combines TRBV7-3 with TRBJ2-7; 9 bases are shared with TRBD1. J gave up 5 bases and V 2 bases, and 4 bases lay outside the gene matches. The CDR3 extends over 14 amino acids. From germline, CDR1 is SGHTA and CDR2 FQGTGA. CDR3 sequence reads: CASSLDRGGDEQYF. The CDR3 coding sequence is TGTGCCAGCAGCTTAGACAGGGGGGGCGACGAGCAGTACTTC.

V is TRBV29-1 and J is TRBJ2-1, with 10 positions matching TRBD1. The CDR3 consists of 14 residues. With 5 bases clipped from V and 2 bases from J, the junction kept 3 bases outside the gene matches. The germline CDR1 and CDR2 sequences are SQVTM and ANQGSEA. CDR3 region: CSVPGTGAYNEQFF. The DNA for the CDR3 is TGCAGCGTTCCCGGGACAGGGGCCTACAATGAGCAGTTCTTC.

V usage is TRBV5-4 and J usage is TRBJ2-1; 10 positions match TRBD2. After removal of 4 bases from V and 3 bases from J, the junction contained 4 bases not matched to a gene. The germline V gene has CDR1 SGHNT and CDR2 YYREEE (reference sequence). CDR3 size: 15 residues. CDR3 loop: CASSTTSGDYNEQFF. The CDR3 nucleotides read TGTGCCAGCAGCACTACTAGCGGGGACTACAATGAGCAGTTCTTC.

This chain joins TRBV2 and TRBJ2-1; tentatively, D is TRBD2 (5 bases). Germline CDR1 SNHLY, CDR2 FYNNEI. With 3 bases removed from V and 4 bases from J, the gap between germline ends came to 13 bases. This CDR3 has 15 residues. The CDR3: CASSDSGSGYNEQFF. CDR3 in DNA: TGTGCCAGCAGTGATTCGGGGTCGGGATACAATGAGCAGTTCTTC.

CDR3 DNA: TGTGCCAGCAGCCAAGATTGGCTCCACAATGAGCAGTTCTTC. This translates into CASSQDWLHNEQFF. The V gene is TRBV14, the J gene TRBJ2-1; no clear D. V lost 0 bases to trimming and J lost 5 bases, with 8 bases between them. The CDR3 totals 14 residues. Germline CDR1 is SGHDN and CDR2 is FVKESK.

V is TRBV9 and J is TRBJ2-5, with TRBD2 matching over 8 bases. From germline, CDR1 is SGDLS and CDR2 YYNGEE. The CDR3 is made up of 16 amino acids. Trimming took 4 bases from V and 4 from J; bases not matched to a gene: 12. The CDR3 bases are TGTGCCAGCAGCCCACCGTCCGGGAGGGCCATAGAGACCCAGTACTTC. Translated: CASSPPSGRAIETQYF.

The CDR3 DNA reads as TGCGCCAGCAGCACACCCGGGACTAGCGGGAAAGCGAACACCGGGGAGCTGTTTTTT. Translating it yields CASSTPGTSGKANTGELFF. This chain uses TRBV5-1 with TRBJ2-2, with TRBD2 matching 13 bases. With V trimmed by 4 bases and J by 0 bases, 9 bases remained unmatched. The CDR3 length is 19 residues. Germline V gene data show CDR1 as SGHRS and CDR2 as YFSETQ.

The chain carries TRBV5-4 and TRBJ1-6; TRBD1 is a possible D gene (5 bases). The CDR3 has 17 residues. Germline V gene lookup returns CDR1 SGHNT and CDR2 YYREEE (reference sequence). The V end was cut by 0 bases, the J end by 5 bases, with 15 bases between. In DNA, the CDR3 is TGTGCCAGCAGCTTGGAAGTACCAGGGCTGGATAATTCACCCCTCCACTTT. This translates into CASSLEVPGLDNSPLHF.

The V and J genes are TRBV19 and TRBJ1-4, with 8 bases matching TRBD1. V dropped 6 bases and J dropped 8; count of bases not matched to a gene: 14. The CDR3 is made up of 16 amino acids. Per germline, CDR1 LNHDA and CDR2 SQIVND (reference sequence). The CDR3 DNA reads as TGTGCCAGTAGCCCCACAGGGGGAGGGGAACACGAAAAACTGTTTTTT. Translating it yields CASSPTGGGEHEKLFF.